These 30 T cell receptor beta chains were sequenced from one sample in a study of cytomegalovirus exposure and HLA in healthy donors (dated by TCRdb to the late 2010s). The library was produced with the immunoSEQ multiplex PCR assay. As stored in TCRdb, this immuneACCESS dataset retains in-frame rearrangements with V and J assigned. A fraction of the clones does not appear; measured against another copy, unresolved V genes explain less than half of the discrepancy, and the remainder lacks a known reason. For this sample there are hundreds of thousands of clones; around 78% appear just once. The ten largest account for 5.5% to 6.5% of the sample. What was sequenced was PBMCs. Receptors were obtained from a woman aged 18-29 years in good health and CMV-seronegative.

The chain is built from TRBV7-8 and TRBJ2-1, with D unclear. CDR3 length: 15 residues. The germline V gene encodes CDR1 SGHVS and CDR2 FQNEAQ. V was trimmed by 5 bases and J by 2 bases, leaving 13 bases between them. CDR3 loop: CASSGTLSPYNEQFF. As DNA, the CDR3 is TGTGCCAGCAGCGGTACCCTATCCCCCTACAATGAGCAGTTCTTC.

The rearrangement links TRBV5-1 to TRBJ2-5, with 7 bases aligning to TRBD1. The CDR3 runs 16 residues. Germline V gene lookup returns CDR1 SGHRS and CDR2 YFSETQ. The ends lost 3 bases at V and 5 bases at J; junction bases unmatched: 13. CDR3 loop: CASSSYAGTELETQYF. The CDR3 nucleotides are TGCGCCAGCAGCTCATATGCCGGGACAGAACTTGAGACCCAGTACTTC.

The chain recombines TRBV28 with TRBJ1-1, with D unclear. The V end was cut by 8 bases, the J end by 3 bases, with 10 bases between. The CDR3 covers 12 residues. The V gene's germline CDR1 is MDHEN and CDR2 SYDVKM. CDR3 loop: CASWLHDTEAFF. CDR3 DNA: TGTGCCAGCTGGCTTCACGACACTGAAGCTTTCTTT.

The chain is built from TRBV6-6 and TRBJ1-5, with D tentatively TRBD1 (6 bases). This CDR3 has 13 amino acids. CDR1 and CDR2 (germline): MNHNY, SVGAGI (reference sequence). V dropped 2 bases and J dropped 6 bases, with 8 bases sitting between them. CDR3 in DNA: TGTGCCAGCAGTTACGGCAGGGGTCAGCCCCAGCATTTT. Residues: CASSYGRGQPQHF.

The chain has TRBV5-1 and TRBJ2-3, with D perhaps assigned TRBD1 or TRBD2 (6 bases each). CDR1 is SGHRS, CDR2 YFSETQ, per germline. Trimming removed 5 bases from V and 4 bases from J, with 14 bases in between. CDR3 length: 14 amino acids. CDR3 amino acids: CASSPGRGADTQYF. In DNA, the CDR3 is TGCGCCAGCAGTCCCGGTAGGGGGGCAGATACGCAGTATTTT.

The genes are TRBV6-6 and TRBJ1-1, with D hard to call. This CDR3 is built from 10 residues. V lost 8 bases and J lost 10, with 11 bases in between. Germline CDR1 reads MNHNY; CDR2 reads SVGAGI (reference sequence). Here the CDR3 reads CASGGLGAFF. In nucleotides, the CDR3 is TGTGCCAGCGGAGGTCTTGGAGCTTTCTTT.

The J gene is TRBJ2-7, the V gene TRBV5-1, with 9 bases that match TRBD1. Germline loops: CDR1 SGHRS, CDR2 YFSETQ. Losses at the gene ends were 5 bases for V and 5 bases for J; bases not matched to a gene: 8. This CDR3 region has 14 residues. The CDR3 sequence: CASRQGATLDEQYF. The CDR3 coding sequence is TGCGCCAGCAGACAGGGGGCGACCCTCGACGAGCAGTACTTC. The full variable domain, rest sourced from reference TRBV5-1 and TRBJ2-7, is KAGVTQTPRYLIKTRGQQVTLSCSPISGHRSVSWYQQTPGQGLQFLFEYFSETQRNKGNFPGRFSGRQFSNSRSEMNVSTLELGDSALYLCASRQGATLDEQYFGPGTRLTVT.

The chain is built from TRBV5-1 and TRBJ1-1; TRBD1 matches 8 bases. The junction had 5 bases not matched to a gene; V was cut back by 3 bases and J by 4 bases. The CDR3 totals 14 residues. CDR1 is SGHRS, CDR2 YFSETQ, per germline. The CDR3 loop reads CASSSTGQGTEAFF. In nucleotides, the CDR3 is TGCGCCAGCAGCTCAACTGGACAGGGCACTGAAGCTTTCTTT. Complete variable domain (other parts from reference TRBV5-1 and TRBJ1-1): KAGVTQTPRYLIKTRGQQVTLSCSPISGHRSVSWYQQTPGQGLQFLFEYFSETQRNKGNFPGRFSGRQFSNSRSEMNVSTLELGDSALYLCASSSTGQGTEAFFGQGTRLTVV.

V usage is TRBV18 and J usage is TRBJ2-5; tentatively, D is TRBD1 (6 bases). The CDR3 runs to 16 residues. V lost 6 bases to trimming and J lost 0 bases, with 17 bases between them. CDR1 is KGHSH and CDR2 is LQKENI in the germline V gene. The CDR3 is CASSRQTGQDQETQYF. The DNA for the CDR3 is TGTGCCAGCTCCCGACAGACGGGACAAGACCAAGAGACCCAGTACTTC.

This clone has more than one count but fewer than ten. The chain couples TRBV5-1 to TRBJ2-4; 10 bases line up with TRBD2. V trimming: 5 bases; J trimming: 7 bases; junction bases outside the gene matches: 6. CDR1 and CDR2 from the germline V gene are SGHRS and YFSETQ. The CDR3 extends over 14 amino acids. Here the CDR3 reads CASRDPGLANIQYF. CDR3 nucleotides: TGCGCCAGCAGAGACCCGGGACTAGCGAACATTCAGTACTTC. The variable domain in full, completed from reference TRBV5-1 and TRBJ2-4, reads KAGVTQTPRYLIKTRGQQVTLSCSPISGHRSVSWYQQTPGQGLQFLFEYFSETQRNKGNFPGRFSGRQFSNSRSEMNVSTLELGDSALYLCASRDPGLANIQYFGAGTRLSVL.

This chain uses TRBV19 with TRBJ2-5; 7 positions match TRBD2. Germline CDR1 is LNHDA and CDR2 is SQIVND (reference sequence). There are 14 residues in the CDR3. Trimming took 3 bases from V and 5 from J; bases not matched to a gene: 6. This CDR3 is CASSIQGGSETQYF. CDR3 DNA: TGTGCCAGTAGTATCCAGGGAGGGTCGGAGACCCAGTACTTC.

The chain couples TRBV6-1 to TRBJ2-1; TRBD2 matches 12 bases. Per the germline V gene, CDR1 is MNHNS and CDR2 is SASEGT. The CDR3 sequence is 13 residues long. Trimming at V came to 5 bases and at J to 9 bases, leaving 2 bases not matched to a gene. CDR3 bases: TGTGCCAGCAGTCGGACTAGCGGGATTGAGCAGTTCTTC. Amino acids: CASSRTSGIEQFF.

As regards this clone: The same CDR3 can be traced to other DNA sequences in this sample. The rearrangement uses TRBV11-2 and TRBJ2-7, with D perhaps TRBD2 (5 bases). V lost 1 base and J 3 bases, leaving 10 bases between the germline ends. The CDR3 has 14 residues. The germline V gene encodes CDR1 SGHAT and CDR2 FQNNGV. CDR3 sequence reads: CASSLGPGLYEQYF. CDR3 DNA: TGTGCCAGCAGCTTAGGGCCAGGACTCTACGAGCAGTACTTC. Combining the CDR3 with reference TRBV11-2 and TRBJ2-7 gives the whole variable domain EAGVAQSPRYKIIEKRQSVAFWCNPISGHATLYWYQQILGQGPKLLIQFQNNGVVDDSQLPKDRFSAERLKGVDSTLKIQPAKLEDSAVYLCASSLGPGLYEQYFGPGTRLTVT.

V and J are TRBV27 and TRBJ2-7; unclear D gene. Trimming took 0 bases from V and 0 from J, leaving 12 bases between them. The CDR3 spans 16 residues. Germline V CDR1 and CDR2: MNHEY, SMNVEV (reference sequence). The CDR3 sequence is CASSLSAALSSYEQYF. CDR3 sequence (DNA): TGTGCCAGCAGTTTATCAGCCGCACTGAGCTCCTACGAGCAGTACTTC.

The CDR3, as DNA: TGCGCCAGCAGCTTGGACTCCCTAAGCTCCTACAATGAGCAGTTCTTC. It translates to CASSLDSLSSYNEQFF. This rearrangement joins TRBV5-1 to TRBJ2-1; D unclear. This CDR3 spans 16 amino acids. The germline V gene has CDR1 SGHRS and CDR2 YFSETQ. The germline V and J ends were trimmed by 0 bases and 0 bases, with 10 bases remaining between them.

This rearrangement joins TRBV2 to TRBJ2-7, with TRBD1 matching over 11 bases. The CDR3 spans 16 residues. J gave up 2 bases and V 8 bases, and 11 bases lay outside the gene matches. CDR1 and CDR2 from the germline V gene are SNHLY and FYNNEI. Written as DNA, the CDR3 is TGTGCCAGCTGGGGCGGGGCGGGACAGGGGGCCTACGAGCAGTACTTC. Translated: CASWGGAGQGAYEQYF.

The chain has TRBV10-3 and TRBJ2-7; no definite D call. Trimming removed 6 bases at V and 4 bases at J, with 16 bases between. This CDR3 is 14 amino acids long. The germline V gene encodes CDR1 ENHRY and CDR2 SYGVKD. The CDR3 DNA reads as TGTGCCATCAGCAAGAGACCCCAGGAGTACGAGCAGTACTTC. It specifies CAISKRPQEYEQYF.

In DNA form, the CDR3 reads TGTGCCAGCAGCTCCGGGGGGGTCTCCTACAATGAGCAGTTCTTC. It specifies CASSSGGVSYNEQFF. The gene calls are TRBV5-4 and TRBJ2-1; TRBD2 agrees at 8 bases. This CDR3 has 15 amino acids. Per germline, CDR1 SGHNT and CDR2 YYREEE (reference sequence). The V segment lost 3 bases and the J segment 0 bases; nucleotides outside the gene matches: 2. Full variable domain (outside the CDR3, taken from reference TRBV5-4 and TRBJ2-1): ETGVTQSPTHLIKTRGQQVTLRCSSQSGHNTVSWYQQALGQGPQFIFQYYREEENGRGNFPPRFSGLQFPNYSSELNVNALELDDSALYLCASSSGGVSYNEQFFGPGTRLTVL.

The chain employs TRBV2 and TRBJ2-7; D gene uncertain. V was cut by 4 bases and J by 2 bases, with 6 bases left in between. The CDR3 length is 12 residues. CDR1 and CDR2 (germline): SNHLY, FYNNEI. CDR3 protein: CASSVQAYEQYF. CDR3 sequence (DNA): TGTGCCAGCAGTGTTCAGGCCTACGAGCAGTACTTC.

The genes are TRBV2 and TRBJ2-2, with D perhaps being TRBD1 or TRBD2 (6 bases each). Germline V gene lookup returns CDR1 SNHLY and CDR2 FYNNEI. The V and J ends lost 5 bases and 4 bases respectively, with 14 bases between them. The CDR3 covers 15 residues. The CDR3 DNA reads as TGTGCCAGCAGTCGGGGGCCCGGGGGCACCGGGGAGCTGTTTTTT. Protein: CASSRGPGGTGELFF.

The V and J genes are TRBV27 and TRBJ2-3, with a tentative D call TRBD1 (6 bases). This CDR3 region has 15 residues. Germline CDR1 reads MNHEY; CDR2 reads SMNVEV (reference sequence). Trimming stripped 3 bases from V and 3 bases from J, with 13 bases between. The CDR3 DNA follows: TGTGCCAGCAGTTTTGGACAGTTGAAGACAGATACGCAGTATTTT. Protein: CASSFGQLKTDTQYF.

This clone was observed a single time. The chain links TRBV30 to TRBJ1-2; 7 positions agree with TRBD1. The junction had 10 bases not matched to a gene; V was cut back by 5 bases and J by 7 bases. The length of the CDR3 is 13 residues. CDR1 GTSNPN and CDR2 SVGIG come from the germline V gene (reference sequence). In nucleotides, the CDR3 is TGTGCCTGGGTGCTTGGGGCAGGGGGTGGCTACACCTTC. It codes for CAWVLGAGGGYTF.

The V gene is TRBV11-2, the J gene TRBJ2-5; 14 bases align to TRBD2. Germline trimming cut 5 bases from V and 7 bases from J; bases unmatched to any gene: 6. This CDR3 is built from 15 residues. Germline-derived CDR1 and CDR2 are SGHAT and FQNNGV. The CDR3 protein is CASSPTSGRGVTQYF. The CDR3 bases are TGTGCCAGCAGCCCGACTAGCGGGAGGGGGGTGACCCAGTACTTC.

This clone was detected once. The CDR3 is CASSQVRTRMKSNQPQHF. The CDR3 DNA is TGCGCCAGCAGCCAAGTACGGACCAGAATGAAGAGCAATCAGCCCCAGCATTTT. V and J are TRBV4-1 and TRBJ1-5; D remains unclear. CDR1 is MGHRA and CDR2 is YSYEKL in the germline V gene. The CDR3 consists of 18 residues. The V end was cut by 1 base, the J end by 1 base, with 17 bases between.

The sample holds a few counts of this clone. This rearrangement joins TRBV19 to TRBJ1-5; no reliable D call. The ends were cut back, 5 bases at V and 5 bases at J, with 13 bases in the middle. CDR3 length: 14 amino acids. The germline V gene encodes CDR1 LNHDA and CDR2 SQIVND (reference sequence). The CDR3 coding sequence is TGTGCCAGTAGTCGTCCCTCGCTGGATCAGCCCCAGCATTTT. Translation gives CASSRPSLDQPQHF. The full variable domain, completed using reference TRBV19 and TRBJ1-5, is DGGITQSPKYLFRKEGQNVTLSCEQNLNHDAMYWYRQDPGQGLRLIYYSQIVNDFQKGDIAEGYSVSREKKESFPLTVTSAQKNPTAFYLCASSRPSLDQPQHFGDGTRLSIL.

CDR3: CAWSLTAGADTQYF. The CDR3 DNA follows: TGTGCCTGGAGTCTCACTGCGGGGGCAGATACGCAGTATTTT. The chain couples TRBV30 to TRBJ2-3; 7 bases agree with TRBD2. Germline lookup yields CDR1 GTSNPN and CDR2 SVGIG (reference sequence). J was trimmed by 4 bases and V by 2 bases; bases with no gene match: 6. The CDR3 loop spans 14 amino acids. The variable domain in full, completed from reference TRBV30 and TRBJ2-3, reads SQTIHQWPATLVQPVGSPLSLECTVEGTSNPNLYWYRQAAGRGLQLLFYSVGIGQISSEVPQNLSASRPQDRQFILSSKKLLLSDSGFYLCAWSLTAGADTQYFGPGTRLTVL.

The chain links TRBV6-5 to TRBJ1-1; TRBD1 matches at 9 bases. The CDR3 totals 12 residues. The V gene's germline CDR1 is MNHEY and CDR2 SVGAGI. V gave up 7 bases and J gave up 5 bases; unmatched junction bases: 2. CDR3 protein: CASTDRGTEAFF. CDR3 DNA sequence: TGTGCCAGCACGGACAGGGGAACTGAAGCTTTCTTT.

This rearrangement joins TRBV27 to TRBJ1-2; D possibly corresponds to TRBD1 (5 bases). Per the germline V gene, CDR1 is MNHEY and CDR2 is SMNVEV (reference sequence). Trimming pared 6 bases from V and 0 bases from J, leaving 17 bases between. CDR3 length: 16 residues. Written as DNA, the CDR3 is TGTGCCAGCAGACCCGCGGGACTTCAAGCTAACTATGGCTACACCTTC. Its translation is CASRPAGLQANYGYTF.

This rearrangement joins TRBV7-9 to TRBJ1-5; D remains unclear. The CDR3 runs to 13 residues. V was cut by 1 base and J by 5 bases, with 6 bases left in between. CDR1 is SEHNR, CDR2 FQNEAQ, per germline (reference sequence). In nucleotides, the CDR3 is TGTGCCAGCAGCTTAGAAGTGGATCAGCCCCAGCATTTT. Protein: CASSLEVDQPQHF.

This clone was recorded once. The chain employs TRBV18 and TRBJ1-2; TRBD1 agrees at 10 bases. CDR3 length equals 14 residues. V lost 2 bases and J lost 3; bases outside the gene matches: 0. The germline V gene encodes CDR1 KGHSH and CDR2 LQKENI. The CDR3 DNA is TGTGCCAGCTCACCAGGACAGGGGGACTATGGCTACACCTTC. Its protein product is CASSPGQGDYGYTF.